This paragraph reports one T cell receptor beta chain. The clone's antigen remains unknown. Within one base of it there is no much larger clone, and no base qualities were kept. The germline V gene yields SGDLS for CDR1 and YYNGEE for CDR2. The junction carries 11 bases between V and J, which are trimmed by 0 bases and 7 bases respectively. The CDR3 numbers 14 residues from cysteine through phenylalanine. Just the 42-base CDR3 DNA is kept, in frame starting at base 1. Sequenced using an Illumina HiSeq 2500. Quantitative 5'-RACE with molecular barcodes was used to prepare TCR beta libraries. The original methods were these. To identify disease-linked TCR variants, a new computational method was used, one built on a probabilistic model of VDJ rearrangement. The public sequencing data were trimmed at Q25 with fastp and processed into clonotypes with MiXCR by TCRdb, which kept only in-frame beta chains. Every CDR3 protein is listed once, alongside the most common genes and DNA of its rows. TCRdb's processing, not the authors', yielded these V and J calls. For this sample the table gives roughly 350,000 distinct CDR3 sequences, of which 8% were detected only once. Jointly, the top ten make up about 15% of the sample.

This sample is part of a study of CD8 T cells in ankylosing spondylitis (dated by TCRdb to about 2017). Study-wide context: To find TCR variants linked to disease, the study profiled T cell receptor beta repertoires in ankylosing spondylitis patients and healthy donors. In total, the full study cohort was made up of some 110 healthy donors and about two dozen ankylosing spondylitis patients. Samples of peripheral blood were taken, and for ankylosing spondylitis patients, synovial fluid was collected as well.

Summary of the overall study and its limitations: Some TCR beta motif variants had previously been reported in synovial fluid and blood of reactive arthritis patients, which suggested common disease-initiation mechanisms. Blood from ankylosing spondylitis patients appeared to be characterized by a TCR beta motif composed of under 10 highly homologous amino acid variants. Significant enrichment of the disease-linked clones was reported in matched synovial fluid samples from ankylosing spondylitis patients. The disease-linked clones had a CD8+ phenotype and were found at relatively low frequencies in peripheral blood.

The chain joins TRBV9 to TRBJ1-5, with no reliable assignment of the D segment. What was sequenced was blood, either unsorted or a sorted T cell fraction (not recorded which). This sequence was found in a male donor with ankylosing spondylitis. The bases are TGTGCCAGCAGCGTAGGTGCCCGAGGGCAGCCCCAGCATTTT. Translated, it reads CASSVGARGQPQHF.